The 3 T cell receptor beta chains below were found in one sample sequenced in a study of cytomegalovirus exposure and HLA in healthy donors (dated by TCRdb to the late 2010s). Library method: the immunoSEQ multiplex PCR assay. The multiplex PCR relied on a mix of 60 forward primers for TCR Vbeta segments and 13 reverse primers for TCR Jbeta segments. TCRdb stores this immuneACCESS table with in-frame sequences only. Part of the clones is absent; in the studies checked, under half of the shortfall reflects unresolved V genes, and no reason is known for the rest. The sample has about 160,000 clones on record, 80% to 90% of them singletons. Approximately 2% of the sample rests with the top ten. The sequenced material came from PBMCs. The receptors here all came from a man between 18 and 29 years old in good health and CMV-seronegative.

The chain uses TRBV10-3 and TRBJ1-3; 10 bases map to TRBD1. Germline CDR1 and CDR2: ENHRY and SYGVKD. J lost 4 bases, V lost 6 bases, and 3 bases had no gene match. The CDR3 loop spans 14 amino acids. CDR3 residues: CAISDRGPGNTIYF. The CDR3 DNA is TGTGCCATCAGCGACAGGGGGCCCGGAAACACCATATATTTT.

The V call is TRBV2, the J call TRBJ2-3, with no clear D. The CDR3 extends over 14 amino acids. V lost 4 bases and J lost 4, with 12 bases in between. In germline, CDR1 is SNHLY, CDR2 FYNNEI. DNA of the CDR3: TGTGCCAGCAGTGTTACCCCAAGAGCAGATACGCAGTATTTT. This gives the protein CASSVTPRADTQYF.

V gene TRBV30 combines with J gene TRBJ2-2, with 11 bases fitting TRBD2. The CDR3 has 15 amino acids. The V gene's germline CDR1 is GTSNPN and CDR2 SVGIG (reference sequence). V gave up 6 bases and J gave up 2 bases; unmatched junction bases: 5. CDR3 bases: TGTGCCTGCATTAGCGGGGGGGGAAACACCGGGGAGCTGTTTTTT. Translated: CACISGGGNTGELFF.